The 20 T cell receptor beta chains presented below share a single source sample, sequenced in a study of CXCR3-negative and CXCR3-positive naive CD8 T cells. Carrying UMI labels, the TRB cDNA libraries were prepared through 5' RACE. With the 5' RACE reads reprocessed, TCRdb shows one record per CDR3 protein and no DNA. In total, the table holds 100,000 to 150,000 distinct CDR3 sequences. The material sequenced was naive CXCR3- CD8+ T cells from blood. As to subset: CD45RO-CCR7+CD27+CD95- naive CD8+ T cells lacking CXCR3 (TNR3-). Every receptor here comes from a human donor in good health. Some clones in this sample may be carry-over from other donors' samples.

J is TRBJ1-2 and V is TRBV4-3. Per germline, CDR1 LGHNA and CDR2 YSLEER. This CDR3 is built from 15 residues. The chain's CDR3 is CASSQELWDGYGYTF.

The CDR3 reads CASSLGGPGFYEQYF. V is TRBV13 and J is TRBJ2-7; TCRdb returns TRBD1, unconfirmable since there is no DNA. In germline, CDR1 is PRHDT, CDR2 FYEKMQ (reference sequence). The CDR3 sequence is 15 residues long.

V gene TRBV14 combines with J gene TRBJ2-1; TCRdb reports TRBD1, a call that lacks DNA to check it against. From germline, CDR1 is SGHDN and CDR2 FVKESK. This CDR3 has 16 amino acids. The CDR3 loop reads CASSSSGGKSYNEQFF.

The chain has TRBV29-1 and TRBJ2-7; the TCRdb D gene call, TRBD2, has no DNA to confirm it. The V gene's germline CDR1 is SQVTM and CDR2 ANQGSEA. This CDR3 has 15 residues. This CDR3 is CSVEFREGLAYEQYF.

This chain connects TRBV28 to TRBJ2-7; TCRdb gives TRBD1 as the D gene, but with no DNA this cannot be confirmed. The CDR3 sequence is 14 residues long. Per germline, CDR1 MDHEN and CDR2 SYDVKM. Here the CDR3 reads CASSDTGYSYEQYF.

The genes are TRBV28 and TRBJ2-1. The CDR3 totals 14 residues. The V gene's germline CDR1 is MDHEN and CDR2 SYDVKM. The CDR3 sequence is CASNEASLYNEQFF.

The chain uses TRBV29-1 and TRBJ1-1. CDR3 length: 12 amino acids. Per the germline V gene, CDR1 is SQVTM and CDR2 is ANQGSEA. CDR3 residues: CSVPGPRTEAFF.

The chain joins TRBV29-1 to TRBJ2-3; no DNA is available, so the TRBD2 call from TCRdb remains unchecked. The CDR3 is 15 amino acids. CDR1 SQVTM and CDR2 ANQGSEA come from the germline V gene. The CDR3 reads CSVHRTSGSTDTQYF.

The chain employs TRBV4-3 and TRBJ2-1; no DNA is available, so the TRBD2 call from TCRdb remains unchecked. CDR1 is LGHNA and CDR2 is YSLEER in the germline V gene. CDR3 length: 13 residues. The CDR3 sequence is CASSHGSVNEQFF.

This rearrangement joins TRBV3-1 to TRBJ1-5. The germline gives CDR1 LGHDT, CDR2 YNNKEL (reference sequence). The CDR3 loop spans 16 amino acids. CDR3 protein: CASSQDWDASNQPQHF.

J is TRBJ2-7 and V is TRBV20-1. The CDR3 contains 13 residues. CDR1 DFQATT and CDR2 SNEGSKA come from the germline V gene (reference sequence). Here the CDR3 reads CSASSYSSYEQYF.

The chain combines TRBV29-1 with TRBJ2-7; TCRdb's D call of TRBD1 is untestable without DNA. Germline CDR1 SQVTM, CDR2 ANQGSEA. The CDR3 spans 15 residues. The CDR3 protein is CSVESPFGLTDEQYF.

The rearrangement uses TRBV4-1 and TRBJ1-5. Per the germline V gene, CDR1 is MGHRA and CDR2 is YSYEKL. This CDR3 has 14 amino acids. CDR3 region: CASSQWRDYQPQHF.

The J gene is TRBJ2-1, the V gene TRBV7-8; checking the TCRdb D call of TRBD2 is not possible without DNA. Germline-derived CDR1 and CDR2 are SGHVS and FQNEAQ. There are 16 residues in the CDR3. CDR3 sequence reads: CASSSGTSGTDNEQFF.

The V call is TRBV29-1, the J call TRBJ2-1. The CDR3 extends over 14 amino acids. Germline CDR1 SQVTM, CDR2 ANQGSEA. CDR3 in amino acids: CSVGLRSSYNEQFF.

This chain connects TRBV5-1 to TRBJ2-1; no DNA is available, so the TRBD2 call from TCRdb remains unchecked. Germline loops: CDR1 SGHRS, CDR2 YFSETQ. The length of the CDR3 is 13 residues. The CDR3 sequence is CASSPEGRGEQFF. The whole variable domain, filled in from reference TRBV5-1 and TRBJ2-1, reads KAGVTQTPRYLIKTRGQQVTLSCSPISGHRSVSWYQQTPGQGLQFLFEYFSETQRNKGNFPGRFSGRQFSNSRSEMNVSTLELGDSALYLCASSPEGRGEQFFGPGTRLTVL.

The chain carries TRBV29-1 and TRBJ2-5; without DNA, the TCRdb call of TRBD2 cannot be checked. CDR3 length: 12 amino acids. Germline CDR1 is SQVTM and CDR2 is ANQGSEA. This CDR3 is CSVGGLAETQYF.

This rearrangement joins TRBV29-1 to TRBJ1-2. CDR1 is SQVTM and CDR2 is ANQGSEA in the germline V gene. CDR3 length: 11 amino acids. The CDR3 is CSVEPTNGYTF.

The gene calls are TRBV28 and TRBJ1-5. CDR3 length: 12 amino acids. The germline gives CDR1 MDHEN, CDR2 SYDVKM. CDR3 loop: CASSFSNQPQHF.

This CDR3 is CASSPHRTSGHTPLSYEQYF. The chain carries TRBV28 and TRBJ2-7; TCRdb calls TRBD2, which cannot be checked without DNA. Germline V lookup: CDR1 MDHEN, CDR2 SYDVKM. The CDR3 extends over 20 amino acids.